The 15 T cell receptor beta chains given below trace back to one sample, sequenced in a study of shared clonotypes between healthy human individuals. Sequencing used immunoSEQ multiplex PCR; TCRdb keeps in-frame clones, though not all of them. The data show more than 2,000,000 clones, approximately 93% seen once. Sequencing used naive CD4+ T cells from PBMCs. Subset of the sample: CD45RA+ positively selected. These receptors came from a man between 18 and 29 years old in good health. Some clones in this sample may be carry-over from other donors' samples.

The chain recombines TRBV2 with TRBJ2-1; TRBD2 matches at 9 bases. The V and J ends lost 6 bases and 10 bases, in that order; junction bases with no gene match: 13. CDR3 size: 15 residues. Germline V CDR1 and CDR2: SNHLY, FYNNEI. In DNA form, the CDR3 reads TGTGCCAGCAGGATGAGTAGCGGGGGTGTTAGGGAGCAGTTCTTC. Its protein product is CASRMSSGGVREQFF.

The CDR3 sequence is CASMHKLDTEAFF. The CDR3, as DNA: TGTGCCAGCATGCATAAGCTGGACACTGAAGCTTTCTTT. V gene TRBV27 combines with J gene TRBJ1-1; D uncertain. The CDR3 loop spans 13 amino acids. Germline V lookup: CDR1 MNHEY, CDR2 SMNVEV (reference sequence). Deletions cut 7 bases from V and 3 bases from J, with 12 bases between.

This rearrangement joins TRBV7-3 to TRBJ2-3; maybe TRBD1 (6 bases). Trimming removed 1 base from V and 4 bases from J, with 15 bases in between. The CDR3 loop spans 16 amino acids. Germline V gene sequence: CDR1 SGHTA, CDR2 FQGTGA. The CDR3 loop reads CASSLRGPSVSDTQYF. The DNA of the CDR3 is TGTGCCAGCAGCTTAAGGGGGCCCTCAGTGTCAGATACGCAGTATTTT. Full variable domain (outside the CDR3, taken from reference TRBV7-3 and TRBJ2-3): GAGVSQTPSNKVTEKGKYVELRCDPISGHTALYWYRQSLGQGPEFLIYFQGTGAADDSGLPNDRFFAVRPEGSVSTLKIQRTERGDSAVYLCASSLRGPSVSDTQYFGPGTRLTVL.

This clone has only a few counts. This chain links TRBV11-3 with TRBJ1-1, with D uncertain. CDR1 is SGHNT, CDR2 YENEEA, per germline. CDR3 length equals 13 residues. Trimming left V 4 bases short and J 2 bases short, with 8 bases between. The CDR3: CASSSQINTEAFF. DNA for the CDR3: TGTGCCAGCAGCTCACAGATAAACACTGAAGCTTTCTTT.

The CDR3 bases are TGCGCCAGCAGCCGGACAGGGGTGTCCTACAATGAGCAGTTCTTC. It is translated as CASSRTGVSYNEQFF. This chain connects TRBV4-1 to TRBJ2-1; 9 bases agree with TRBD1. V lost 4 bases, J lost 1 base, and 2 bases stayed unmatched. Germline V gene sequence: CDR1 MGHRA, CDR2 YSYEKL. The CDR3 is 15 amino acids.

V and J are TRBV11-2 and TRBJ1-1, with 7 bases lining up with TRBD1. The trim removed 3 bases at V and 1 base at J, leaving 2 bases unmatched. Germline V CDR1 and CDR2: SGHAT, FQNNGV. CDR3 length: 14 amino acids. In DNA, the CDR3 is TGTGCCAGCAGCTTGGAGGGGGCGAACACTGAAGCTTTCTTT. This translates into CASSLEGANTEAFF.

V gene TRBV7-3 combines with J gene TRBJ2-3, with D perhaps TRBD1 or TRBD2 (6 bases each). Trimming removed 5 bases from V and 11 bases from J, with 17 bases in between. CDR3 length: 13 amino acids. Per germline, CDR1 SGHTA and CDR2 FQGTGA. The CDR3 nucleotides are TGTGCCAGCAGCCCCTCCCGGGGGCAAGTGCAGTATTTT. This sequence encodes CASSPSRGQVQYF. Full variable domain (remainder filled in from reference TRBV7-3 and TRBJ2-3): GAGVSQTPSNKVTEKGKYVELRCDPISGHTALYWYRQSLGQGPEFLIYFQGTGAADDSGLPNDRFFAVRPEGSVSTLKIQRTERGDSAVYLCASSPSRGQVQYFGPGTRLTVL.

The rearrangement links TRBV5-1 to TRBJ2-7; possible D gene TRBD2, 5 bases. V was shortened by 4 bases and J by 0 bases, with 14 bases between the two germline ends. This CDR3 comprises 15 residues. CDR1 SGHRS and CDR2 YFSETQ come from the germline V gene. The CDR3 reads CASSPQAEDSYEQYF. The CDR3 DNA reads TGCGCCAGCAGCCCCCAGGCGGAGGACTCCTACGAGCAGTACTTC. Using reference TRBV5-1 and TRBJ2-7 for the parts outside the CDR3, the full variable domain is KAGVTQTPRYLIKTRGQQVTLSCSPISGHRSVSWYQQTPGQGLQFLFEYFSETQRNKGNFPGRFSGRQFSNSRSEMNVSTLELGDSALYLCASSPQAEDSYEQYFGPGTRLTVT.

The CDR3 loop is CASSLRDRDYEQYF. The CDR3 coding sequence is TGTGCCAGCAGTTTACGGGACAGAGACTACGAGCAGTACTTC. The chain links TRBV28 to TRBJ2-7, with TRBD1 matching 7 bases. Germline assignment: CDR1 MDHEN and CDR2 SYDVKM. The J segment lost 3 bases and the V segment lost 2 bases, leaving 4 bases of the junction unmatched. The CDR3 has 14 residues.

The rearrangement uses TRBV14 and TRBJ2-6; D perhaps matches TRBD1 (5 bases). The CDR3 sequence is 18 residues long. Trimming shortened V by 0 bases and J by 4 bases, and 16 bases separated the two germline ends. Looked up from germline, CDR1 is SGHDN and CDR2 is FVKESK. The CDR3 region has the DNA TGTGCCAGCAGCCAAGATTGGGGTAAAGGGGTCGGGGCCAACGTCCTGACTTTC. This codes for CASSQDWGKGVGANVLTF. Looking up the rest from reference TRBV14 and TRBJ2-6 gives the full variable domain: EAGVTQFPSHSVIEKGQTVTLRCDPISGHDNLYWYRRVMGKEIKFLLHFVKESKQDESGMPNNRFLAERTGGTYSTLKVQPAELEDSGVYFCASSQDWGKGVGANVLTFGAGSRLTVL.

The chain joins TRBV30 to TRBJ2-4; 7 nucleotides agree with TRBD1. With 4 bases clipped from V and 5 bases from J, the junction kept 8 bases outside the gene matches. From germline, CDR1 is GTSNPN and CDR2 SVGIG (reference sequence). This CDR3 region has 14 residues. The CDR3 DNA reads as TGTGCCTGGATTTTGAGGGGGCGCGAAAACATTCAGTACTTC. Encoded protein: CAWILRGRENIQYF.

This clone appeared once. The chain is built from TRBV10-3 and TRBJ2-7; no reliable D call. This CDR3 comprises 11 residues. Deletions cut 6 bases from V and 5 bases from J, with 8 bases between. CDR1 and CDR2 (germline): ENHRY, SYGVKD. In DNA form, the CDR3 reads TGTGCCATCAGAATGGCCGACGAGCAGTACTTC. Its protein product is CAIRMADEQYF.

A single count supports this clone. This rearrangement joins TRBV5-6 to TRBJ2-3; 7 nucleotides agree with TRBD2. The CDR3 loop spans 15 amino acids. Germline V lookup: CDR1 SGHDT, CDR2 YYEEEE. V shed 1 base, J shed 6 bases, and the junction held 8 bases outside the gene matches. CDR3 residues: CASSLWGGSEDTQYF. The CDR3, as DNA: TGTGCCAGCAGCTTGTGGGGCGGGAGTGAGGATACGCAGTATTTT.

In this sample, this clone turned up once. The genes are TRBV2 and TRBJ2-1; 10 bases align to TRBD2. Trimming removed 5 bases from V and 0 bases from J; junction bases left unmatched: 16. The CDR3 runs to 20 residues. From germline, CDR1 is SNHLY and CDR2 FYNNEI. CDR3 amino acids: CASSSAGTSEIIRSYNEQFF. The DNA for the CDR3 is TGTGCCAGCAGTTCGGCCGGGACTAGCGAGATCATCCGCTCCTACAATGAGCAGTTCTTC.

As to this clone: This sample includes further DNA sequences coding for the same CDR3. V usage is TRBV5-1 and J usage is TRBJ2-1; TRBD2 might be the D (6 bases). The CDR3 spans 15 residues. Germline CDR1 is SGHRS and CDR2 is YFSETQ. V lost 0 bases, J lost 2 bases, and 9 bases lay in between. This CDR3 is CASSLETGAYNEQFF. The CDR3 DNA follows: TGCGCCAGCAGCTTGGAGACGGGAGCCTACAATGAGCAGTTCTTC. The full variable domain, in which reference TRBV5-1 and TRBJ2-1 provide the parts outside the CDR3, is KAGVTQTPRYLIKTRGQQVTLSCSPISGHRSVSWYQQTPGQGLQFLFEYFSETQRNKGNFPGRFSGRQFSNSRSEMNVSTLELGDSALYLCASSLETGAYNEQFFGPGTRLTVL.